These T cell receptor beta chains were read from a single sample in a study of blood T cell repertoires in COVID-19. Assay used: immunoSEQ multiplex PCR; TCRdb lists only in-frame clones, some missing. The sample yields 200,000 to 250,000 clones, about 86% seen once. Sequencing was done on a sample of peripheral blood. The receptor set was obtained from a young man with active or convalescent COVID-19. CDR3s include the opening cysteine and the closing phenylalanine or tryptophan. Each record gives: D gene, V gene, J gene, CDR3 protein, CDR3 DNA. The D gene is left open where the match is weak.

.,TRBV5-1,TRBJ1-5,CASSLIKGQGRGYSNQPQHF,TGCGCCAGCAGCTTGATAAAGGGTCAGGGTAGGGGGTATAGCAATCAGCCCCAGCATTTT
.,TRBV3-1/TRBV3-2,TRBJ2-1,CASSQDGGASSYNEQFF,TGTGCCAGCAGCCAAGATGGGGGGGCCAGCTCCTACAATGAGCAGTTCTTC
.,TRBV28,TRBJ2-7,CASSFAYYEQYF,TGTGCCAGCAGTTTCGCCTATTACGAGCAGTACTTC
.,TRBV4-2,TRBJ2-1,CASSQADLSSYNEQFF,TGTGCCAGCAGCCAAGCCGACTTGAGCTCCTACAATGAGCAGTTCTTC
.,TRBV18,TRBJ2-6,CASSPSGYRTHSGANVLTF,TGTGCCAGCTCACCCTCAGGGTACAGGACCCACTCTGGGGCCAACGTCCTGACTTTC
TRBD2,TRBV7-8,TRBJ2-2,CASSRKIEREAGTGELFF,TGTGCCAGCAGCCGAAAAATTGAGCGGGAGGCGGGCACCGGGGAGCTGTTTTTT
TRBD1,TRBV6-4,TRBJ1-4,CASSAQGGEKLFF,TGTGCCAGCAGTGCCCAGGGGGGAGAAAAACTGTTTTTT
.,TRBV11-2,TRBJ2-1,CASSLGGRGHYNEQFF,TGTGCCAGCAGCTTAGGGGGCAGGGGACACTACAATGAGCAGTTCTTC
TRBD1,TRBV29-1,TRBJ1-4,CSIPTGSLGKLFF,TGCAGTATCCCGACAGGGAGTCTCGGAAAACTGTTTTTT
TRBD1,TRBV29-1,TRBJ2-7,CSVGGTRGHEQYF,TGCAGCGTTGGGGGAACCAGGGGGCACGAGCAGTACTTC
.,TRBV5-1,TRBJ2-7,CASSWGGASYEQYF,TGCGCCAGCAGCTGGGGCGGGGCCTCCTACGAGCAGTACTTC
TRBD2,TRBV5-6,TRBJ2-1,CASRSGTSGRAVSYNEQFF,TGTGCCAGCAGGTCCGGCACTAGCGGGAGGGCCGTTTCCTACAATGAGCAGTTCTTC